Listed below are T cell receptor beta chains from one sample, sequenced in a study of blood T cell repertoires in COVID-19. The protocol was immunoSEQ multiplex PCR, while the TCRdb copy is restricted to in-frame clones and leaves out a portion. The top ten hold around 6.5% of the sample, which has roughly 220,000 clones, 65% to 85% seen once. The sequenced sample consisted of PBMCs or T cells enriched from blood (not recorded which). These receptors were taken from a woman aged 40-49 years who had recovered from COVID-19. CDR3s include the opening cysteine and the closing phenylalanine or tryptophan. Fields, in order: V gene, J gene, CDR3 protein.

V gene: TRBV28; J gene: TRBJ1-1; CDR3 protein: CASSSPGLGDTEAFF
V gene: TRBV16; J gene: TRBJ2-1; CDR3 protein: CASSQGISRGEQFF
V gene: TRBV29-1; J gene: TRBJ2-1; CDR3 protein: CSVEGRALYNEQFF
V gene: TRBV6-4; J gene: TRBJ2-1; CDR3 protein: CASSLDRAHDEQFF
V gene: TRBV7-2; J gene: TRBJ1-3; CDR3 protein: CASSLMPTLGGNTIYF
V gene: TRBV7-2; J gene: TRBJ2-1; CDR3 protein: CASSPGGTGGTEQFF
V gene: TRBV3-1/TRBV3-2; J gene: TRBJ2-3; CDR3 protein: CASMGDTDTQYF
V gene: TRBV6-2/TRBV6-3; J gene: TRBJ2-5; CDR3 protein: CASSYSARDQETQYF
V gene: TRBV27; J gene: TRBJ1-1; CDR3 protein: CASSNRDREAEAFF
V gene: TRBV4-1; J gene: TRBJ2-3; CDR3 protein: CASSPGAGTDTQYF
V gene: TRBV9; J gene: TRBJ1-2; CDR3 protein: CASSVTGGADYGYTF
V gene: TRBV9; J gene: TRBJ2-1; CDR3 protein: CASSVSPTSGRSEQFF
V gene: TRBV7-3; J gene: TRBJ1-3; CDR3 protein: CASSSQRARGAGDSGNTIYF
V gene: TRBV11-3; J gene: TRBJ2-1; CDR3 protein: CASSLVERPPGNEQFF
V gene: TRBV4-1; J gene: TRBJ2-1; CDR3 protein: CASSQAGGAYNEQFF
V gene: TRBV5-1; J gene: TRBJ2-1; CDR3 protein: CASSFGQGTRSSPFRRSYNEQFF